The table lists the clone carrying this T cell receptor (beta chain) with a few counts. Antigen specificity is unknown. The data were obtained in a study of vaccination and CD4 T cells after COVID-19. Oncomine TCR Beta short-read sequencing was applied to DNA from cultured CD4+ T cells. Investigators obtained genomic DNA by extraction from cultured CD4+ T cells. Via MiXCR, TCRdb re-called the PCR reads, giving one row per CDR3 protein. The table includes roughly 25,000 distinct CDR3 sequences, approximately 67% detected once. Treatment given: approximately 10-day PBMC culture with coronavirus spike peptide pools or control peptides (ViraFEST assay). The CDR3 totals 14 residues. Germline V CDR1 and CDR2: SGHTA, FQGTGA. V shed 5 bases and J 4 bases; nucleotides not matched to a gene: 4.

The rearrangement links TRBV7-3 to TRBJ2-2; the match to TRBD1 covers 7 bases. This clonotype originated in a human donor who received a COVID-19 vaccine. The material was CD4+ T cells from blood, cultured in vitro, obtained after SARS-CoV-2 vaccination. CDR3 sequence: CASSLNRGTGELFF. CDR3 DNA: TGTGCCAGCAGCCTCAACAGGGGCACCGGGGAGCTGTTTTTT.